These 6 T cell receptor beta chains came from one sample sequenced in a study of shared clonotypes between healthy human individuals. The method was immunoSEQ multiplex PCR; TCRdb's version includes in-frame clones alone and lacks a portion of them. The data hold about 1 million clones, with around 76% observed a single time. Sequenced sample: memory CD4+ T cells sorted from blood. This sample's subset: CD45RA-negative fraction. Receptor source: a man younger than 35 in good health.

The rearrangement links TRBV5-4 to TRBJ2-7; 7 nucleotides match TRBD1. J gave up 2 bases and V 3 bases, and 8 bases lay outside the gene matches. The CDR3 is made up of 15 amino acids. Germline assignment: CDR1 SGHNT and CDR2 YYREEE (reference sequence). The CDR3 spells CASSSPGQSPYEQYF. CDR3 coding DNA: TGTGCCAGCAGCTCACCGGGACAGTCTCCCTACGAGCAGTACTTC.

This chain connects TRBV7-2 to TRBJ2-3, with D unresolved. Germline CDR1 reads SGHTA; CDR2 reads FQGNSA. This CDR3 is 12 amino acids long. Trimming pared 5 bases from V and 5 bases from J, leaving 8 bases between. CDR3 in amino acids: CASSRNVDTQYF. In DNA, the CDR3 is TGTGCCAGCAGCCGTAACGTAGATACGCAGTATTTT. The full variable domain, in which reference TRBV7-2 and TRBJ2-3 provide the parts outside the CDR3, is GAGVSQSPSNKVTEKGKDVELRCDPISGHTALYWYRQSLGQGLEFLIYFQGNSAPDKSGLPSDRFSAERTGGSVSTLTIQRTQQEDSAVYLCASSRNVDTQYFGPGTRLTVL.

A few counts support this clone. This sequence joins TRBV7-9 and TRBJ1-6; perhaps TRBD1 as D (6 bases). Germline-derived CDR1 and CDR2 are SEHNR and FQNEAQ (reference sequence). The CDR3 contains 14 residues. Trimming left V 3 bases short and J 10 bases short, with 13 bases between. CDR3 DNA sequence: TGTGCCAGCAGCTTTAAGGGGGGAGGATCACCCCTCCACTTT. Translating gives CASSFKGGGSPLHF.

The chain recombines TRBV4-2 with TRBJ2-5; D may correspond to TRBD1 or TRBD2 (5 bases each). CDR1 and CDR2 from the germline V gene are LGHNA and YNFKEQ. The V gene lost 2 bases and the J gene lost 3 bases, with 13 bases spanning the gap. The length of the CDR3 is 15 residues. This CDR3 reads CASSQTGTGEETQYF. For the CDR3, the DNA is TGTGCCAGCAGCCAAACCGGGACCGGCGAAGAGACCCAGTACTTC.

The chain links TRBV7-2 to TRBJ1-1; D is uncertain. Germline values: CDR1 SGHTA, CDR2 FQGNSA. The CDR3 loop spans 14 amino acids. V lost 2 bases to trimming and J lost 1 base, with 8 bases between them. The CDR3 DNA follows: TGTGCCAGCAGCTTACAAACCGGGAACACTGAAGCTTTCTTT. Its translation: CASSLQTGNTEAFF.

The J gene is TRBJ1-5, the V gene TRBV5-4; tentative D call: TRBD1 (5 bases). The V end lost 4 bases, the J end lost 4 bases, and 15 bases lay between the germline ends. The CDR3 runs 15 residues. Germline loops: CDR1 SGHNT, CDR2 YYREEE (reference sequence). The CDR3 DNA is TGTGCCAGCAGCGTCGGGACGGGAAGTAATCAGCCCCAGCATTTT. Translating gives CASSVGTGSNQPQHF.